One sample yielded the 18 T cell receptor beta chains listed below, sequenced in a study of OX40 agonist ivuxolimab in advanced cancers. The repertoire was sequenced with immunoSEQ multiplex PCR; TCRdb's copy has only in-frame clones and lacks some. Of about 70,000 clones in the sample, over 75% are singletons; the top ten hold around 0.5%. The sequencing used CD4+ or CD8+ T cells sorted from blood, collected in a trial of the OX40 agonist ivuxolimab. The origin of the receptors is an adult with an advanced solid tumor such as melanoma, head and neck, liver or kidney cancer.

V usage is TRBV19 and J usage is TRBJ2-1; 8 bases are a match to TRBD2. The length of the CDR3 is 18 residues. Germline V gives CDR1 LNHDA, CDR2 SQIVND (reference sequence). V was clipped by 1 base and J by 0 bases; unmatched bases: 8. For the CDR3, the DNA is TGTGCCAGTAGTATAGCCACTAGCGGCCCAAGCTCCTACAATGAGCAGTTCTTC. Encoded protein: CASSIATSGPSSYNEQFF. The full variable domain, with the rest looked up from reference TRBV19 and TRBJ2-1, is DGGITQSPKYLFRKEGQNVTLSCEQNLNHDAMYWYRQDPGQGLRLIYYSQIVNDFQKGDIAEGYSVSREKKESFPLTVTSAQKNPTAFYLCASSIATSGPSSYNEQFFGPGTRLTVL.

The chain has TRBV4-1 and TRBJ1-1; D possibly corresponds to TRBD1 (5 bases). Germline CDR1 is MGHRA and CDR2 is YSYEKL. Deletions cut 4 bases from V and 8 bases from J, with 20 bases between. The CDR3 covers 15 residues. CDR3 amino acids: CASSLQETARGEAFF. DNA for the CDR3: TGCGCCAGCAGCCTACAAGAGACAGCCCGTGGGGAAGCTTTCTTT.

Written as DNA, the CDR3 is TGTGCCAGCAGCCATACAGGGGGCGGTACCGGGGAGCTGTTTTTT. Residues: CASSHTGGGTGELFF. The chain carries TRBV11-1 and TRBJ2-2; 9 nucleotides align to TRBD1. The CDR3 covers 15 residues. J gave up 5 bases and V 5 bases, and 6 bases lay outside the gene matches. CDR1 SGHAT and CDR2 FQDESV come from the germline V gene (reference sequence).

DNA of the CDR3: TGTGCCAGCAGCTTAGCGTCTAGCGGGAGTTACTACGAGCAGTACTTC. It yields the protein CASSLASSGSYYEQYF. The chain uses TRBV7-2 and TRBJ2-7, with 10 bases matching TRBD2. J gave up 3 bases and V 0 bases, and 5 bases lay outside the gene matches. From germline, CDR1 is SGHTA and CDR2 FQGNSA. The CDR3 covers 16 residues. Looking up the rest from reference TRBV7-2 and TRBJ2-7 gives the full variable domain: GAGVSQSPSNKVTEKGKDVELRCDPISGHTALYWYRQSLGQGLEFLIYFQGNSAPDKSGLPSDRFSAERTGGSVSTLTIQRTQQEDSAVYLCASSLASSGSYYEQYFGPGTRLTVT.

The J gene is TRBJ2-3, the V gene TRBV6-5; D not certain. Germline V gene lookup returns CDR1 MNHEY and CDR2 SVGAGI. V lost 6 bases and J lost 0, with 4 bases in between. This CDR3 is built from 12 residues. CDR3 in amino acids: CASRSSTDTQYF. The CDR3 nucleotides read TGTGCCAGCAGGAGTAGCACAGATACGCAGTATTTT.

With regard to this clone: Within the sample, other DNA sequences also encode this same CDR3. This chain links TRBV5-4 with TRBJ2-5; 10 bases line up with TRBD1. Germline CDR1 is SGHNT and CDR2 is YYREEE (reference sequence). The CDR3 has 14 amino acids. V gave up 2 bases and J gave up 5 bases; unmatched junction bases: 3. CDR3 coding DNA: TGTGCCAGCAGCTTAGACAGGGGGCGTGAGACCCAGTACTTC. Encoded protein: CASSLDRGRETQYF.

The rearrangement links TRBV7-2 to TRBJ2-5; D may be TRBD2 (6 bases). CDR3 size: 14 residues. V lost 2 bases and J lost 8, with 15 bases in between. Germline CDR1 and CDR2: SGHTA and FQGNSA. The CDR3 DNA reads TGTGCCAGCAGCTTACTTGGGGGGTCGATAACCCAGTACTTC. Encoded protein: CASSLLGGSITQYF.

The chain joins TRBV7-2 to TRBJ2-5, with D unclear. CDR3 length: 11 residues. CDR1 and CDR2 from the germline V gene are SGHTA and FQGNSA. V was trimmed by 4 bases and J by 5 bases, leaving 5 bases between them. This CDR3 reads CASSSWETQYF. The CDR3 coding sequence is TGTGCCAGCAGCTCGTGGGAGACCCAGTACTTC.

The CDR3 loop reads CASSFDGQGAVSGYTF. The CDR3 DNA sequence: TGTGCCAGCAGTTTCGATGGACAGGGGGCTGTATCGGGCTACACCTTC. This chain joins TRBV6-6 and TRBJ1-2; TRBD1 matches at 11 bases. CDR1 and CDR2 from the germline V gene are MNHNY and SVGAGI (reference sequence). The CDR3 loop spans 16 amino acids. With 4 bases clipped from V and 8 bases from J, the junction kept 12 bases outside the gene matches.

The CDR3: CASSGWGWSASYNEQFF. The DNA for the CDR3 is TGTGCCAGCAGTGGCTGGGGGTGGAGCGCTTCCTACAATGAGCAGTTCTTC. V gene TRBV2 combines with J gene TRBJ2-1; D is tentatively TRBD1 or TRBD2 (5 bases each). Trimming took off 4 bases at V and 1 base at J, with 17 bases between the two ends. Germline CDR1 and CDR2: SNHLY and FYNNEI. The CDR3 is 17 amino acids.

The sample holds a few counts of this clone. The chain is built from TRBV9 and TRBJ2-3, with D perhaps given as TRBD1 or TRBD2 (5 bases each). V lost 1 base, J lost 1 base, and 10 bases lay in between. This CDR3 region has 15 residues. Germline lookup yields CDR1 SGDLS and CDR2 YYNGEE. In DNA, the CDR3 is TGTGCCAGCAGCGTATTGGGGGACCGCACAGATACGCAGTATTTT. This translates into CASSVLGDRTDTQYF.

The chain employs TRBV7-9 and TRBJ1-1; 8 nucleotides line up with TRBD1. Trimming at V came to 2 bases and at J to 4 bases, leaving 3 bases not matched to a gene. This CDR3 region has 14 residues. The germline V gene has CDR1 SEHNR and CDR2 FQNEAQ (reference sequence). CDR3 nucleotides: TGTGCCAGCAGCTTACGGACAGGGACCACTGAAGCTTTCTTT. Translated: CASSLRTGTTEAFF.

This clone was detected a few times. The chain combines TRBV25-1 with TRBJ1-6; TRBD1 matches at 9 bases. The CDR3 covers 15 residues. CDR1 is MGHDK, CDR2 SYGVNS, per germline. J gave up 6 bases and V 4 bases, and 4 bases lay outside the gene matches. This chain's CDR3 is CASSVTGQGNSPLHF. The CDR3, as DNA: TGTGCCAGCAGTGTCACGGGACAGGGTAATTCACCCCTCCACTTT.

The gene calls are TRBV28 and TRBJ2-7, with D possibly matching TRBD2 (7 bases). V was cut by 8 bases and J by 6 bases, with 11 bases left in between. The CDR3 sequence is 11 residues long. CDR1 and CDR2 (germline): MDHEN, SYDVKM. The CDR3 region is CASEGGGEQYF. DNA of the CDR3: TGTGCCAGCGAGGGGGGGGGCGAGCAGTACTTC.

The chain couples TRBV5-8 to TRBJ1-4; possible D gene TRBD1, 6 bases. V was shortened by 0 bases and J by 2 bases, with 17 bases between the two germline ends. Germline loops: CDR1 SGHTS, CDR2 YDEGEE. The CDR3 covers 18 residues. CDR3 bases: TGTGCCAGCAGCTTGGTCCGGACAGCACAAACGACTAATGAAAAACTGTTTTTT. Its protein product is CASSLVRTAQTTNEKLFF.

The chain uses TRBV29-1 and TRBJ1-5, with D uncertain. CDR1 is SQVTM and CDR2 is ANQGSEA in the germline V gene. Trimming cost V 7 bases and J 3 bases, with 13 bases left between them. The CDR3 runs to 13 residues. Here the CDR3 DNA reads TGCAGCGCCAAAGGTCAGGACAATCAGCCCCAGCATTTT. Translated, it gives CSAKGQDNQPQHF. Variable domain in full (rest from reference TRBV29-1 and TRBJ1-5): SAVISQKPSRDICQRGTSLTIQCQVDSQVTMMFWYRQQPGQSLTLIATANQGSEATYESGFVIDKFPISRPNLTFSTLTVSNMSPEDSSIYLCSAKGQDNQPQHFGDGTRLSIL.

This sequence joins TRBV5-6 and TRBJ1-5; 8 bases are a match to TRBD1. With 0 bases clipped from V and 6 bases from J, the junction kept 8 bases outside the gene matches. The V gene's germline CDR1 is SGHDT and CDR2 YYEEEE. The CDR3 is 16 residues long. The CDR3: CASSLAGRGQGQPQHF. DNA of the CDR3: TGTGCCAGCAGCTTGGCTGGCAGGGGGCAGGGTCAGCCCCAGCATTTT.

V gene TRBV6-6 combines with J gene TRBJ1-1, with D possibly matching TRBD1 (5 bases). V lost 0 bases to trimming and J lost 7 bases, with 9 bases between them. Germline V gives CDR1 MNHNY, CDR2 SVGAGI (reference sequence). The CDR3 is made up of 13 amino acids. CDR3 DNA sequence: TGTGCCAGCAGTTACTCGACGACAGTTGAAGCTTTCTTT. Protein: CASSYSTTVEAFF.